This T cell receptor (gamma chain) emerged from a study of gammadelta T cells in human blood. To note about this clone: Its antigen remains unidentified. This probably arose from a read error, given a far larger clone one base away. Because the CDR3's place on the DNA is in doubt, the DNA is left out and the CDR3 is given as listed by TCRdb. In the same sample, other DNA sequences code for this CDR3.

General study findings and limits: Polyclonal expansion of innate γδ T cells after birth appeared microbially driven.

TCRdb re-called the RT-PCR reads with CATT. The sample shows about 300 gamma-chain clones, less than 14% of them seen only once. The CDR3 has 30 amino acids, counting both end residues. The sequencing sample was made of Vgamma9Vdelta2 gamma-delta T cells from cord blood. For the V gene the call is TRGV10; the J gene has no call. TRGV10 is treated as an ORF (open reading frame) with a function not yet certain. This TCR came from a newborn. The chain's CDR3 is CAAWDPSIRNSLAVEQHLLSQVSIGRIQHF.